One sample yielded the 22 T cell receptor beta chains listed below, sequenced in a study of T-cell memory formation after mild COVID-19. TCRdb analysed the 5' RACE reads with MiXCR anew, one entry per CDR3 protein. The data contain just over 350,000 distinct CDR3 sequences, around 15% of them singletons. Sample: PBMCs or a T cell subset sorted from them (not recorded which). Source of these receptors: a man younger than 30 who had mild COVID-19 (a few samples of this study predate the infection). Cell type and time point are not known.

The V call is TRBV15, the J call TRBJ1-5, with D perhaps TRBD1 (6 bases). The V gene's germline CDR1 is LNHNV and CDR2 YYDKDF (reference sequence). The CDR3 extends over 17 amino acids. Trimming removed 0 bases from V and 6 bases from J, with 18 bases in between. The CDR3 spells CATSRDRYREVPQPQHF. CDR3 nucleotides: TGTGCCACCAGCAGAGATAGGTACAGGGAGGTACCTCAGCCCCAGCATTTT.

V and J are TRBV18 and TRBJ1-1; D might be TRBD1 (5 bases). Looked up from germline, CDR1 is KGHSH and CDR2 is LQKENI. V lost 6 bases and J 2 bases, leaving 16 bases between the germline ends. This CDR3 region has 15 residues. CDR3 protein: CASSEGLVGNTEAFF. In DNA, the CDR3 is TGTGCCAGCTCGGAGGGGCTCGTAGGTAACACTGAAGCTTTCTTT. Filled out from reference TRBV18 and TRBJ1-1, the complete variable domain reads NAGVMQNPRHLVRRRGQEARLRCSPMKGHSHVYWYRQLPEEGLKFMVYLQKENIIDESGMPKERFSAEFPKEGPSILRIQQVVRGDSAAYFCASSEGLVGNTEAFFGQGTRLTVV.

J is TRBJ1-1 and V is TRBV5-5; D not resolved. Trimming removed 1 base from V and 4 bases from J, with 11 bases in between. This CDR3 has 14 residues. CDR1 and CDR2 (germline): SGHKS, YYEKEE (reference sequence). The CDR3 spells CASSLSRGGTEAFF. CDR3 bases: TGTGCCAGCAGCTTGTCACGTGGTGGCACTGAAGCTTTCTTT. The entire variable domain, with the rest obtained from reference TRBV5-5 and TRBJ1-1, is as follows: DAGVTQSPTHLIKTRGQQVTLRCSPISGHKSVSWYQQVLGQGPQFIFQYYEKEERGRGNFPDRFSARQFPNYSSELNVNALLLGDSALYLCASSLSRGGTEAFFGQGTRLTVV.

This clonotype came up a few times. The gene calls are TRBV7-6 and TRBJ2-7; the match to TRBD1 covers 9 bases. The CDR3 sequence is 15 residues long. V was pared by 6 bases and J by 4 bases, with 10 bases of the junction left unmatched. From germline, CDR1 is SGHVS and CDR2 FNYEAQ. The CDR3 DNA sequence: TGTGCCAGCAGATCCGGGACAGGGATAGCTTACGAGCAGTACTTC. It codes for CASRSGTGIAYEQYF.

Only a few counts were recorded for this clonotype. V gene TRBV5-4 combines with J gene TRBJ2-5, with 8 bases lining up with TRBD2. Germline V gene lookup returns CDR1 SGHNT and CDR2 YYREEE (reference sequence). J gave up 1 base and V 4 bases, and 12 bases lay outside the gene matches. The CDR3 is 17 residues long. The CDR3 protein is CASSLPGLGNFQETQYF. CDR3 nucleotides: TGTGCCAGCAGCCTGCCGGGACTAGGGAACTTCCAAGAGACCCAGTACTTC.

V and J are TRBV21-1 and TRBJ2-5; the table's D call, TRBD1, has no DNA check behind it. TRBV21-1 is recorded as a pseudogene. CDR3 length: 14 residues. CDR3 in DNA: TGTGCCAGCAGCAACGGGACACCGCAAGAGACCCAGTACTTC. This codes for CASSNGTPQETQYF.

This clonotype was seen more than once but under ten times. J is TRBJ2-7 and V is TRBV7-2; 7 nucleotides align to TRBD2. Trimming at V came to 5 bases and at J to 7 bases, leaving 17 bases not matched to a gene. The CDR3 consists of 16 residues. Germline V gives CDR1 SGHTA, CDR2 FQGNSA. CDR3 loop: CASSRPGLPSALEQYF. CDR3 bases: TGTGCCAGCAGCCGCCCGGGACTACCCTCGGCTCTGGAGCAGTACTTC.

This clonotype was detected a few times. The V call is TRBV15, the J call TRBJ2-3; D not certain. Per the germline V gene, CDR1 is LNHNV and CDR2 is YYDKDF (reference sequence). The CDR3 is made up of 15 amino acids. With 0 bases removed from V and 2 bases from J, the gap between germline ends came to 9 bases. The CDR3 nucleotides are TGTGCCACCAGCAGAGATAGGTCCTACACAGATACGCAGTATTTT. It yields the protein CATSRDRSYTDTQYF.

The V gene is TRBV20-1, the J gene TRBJ2-3, with TRBD1 matching 7 bases. Germline V gene lookup returns CDR1 DFQATT and CDR2 SNEGSKA (reference sequence). The CDR3 totals 15 residues. V gave up 0 bases and J gave up 3 bases; unmatched junction bases: 6. CDR3 coding DNA: TGCAGTGCTAGAGAAGTCAGGGGGTTAACAGATACGCAGTATTTT. It specifies CSAREVRGLTDTQYF.

This clonotype was detected only a few times. The chain employs TRBV6-5 and TRBJ2-3; 8 nucleotides line up with TRBD2. Germline CDR1 is MNHEY and CDR2 is SVGAGI. The CDR3 extends over 16 amino acids. The V and J ends lost 0 bases and 2 bases, in that order; junction bases with no gene match: 4. The CDR3 bases are TGTGCCAGCAGTTACTCGCGGGGGGCCCTCACAGATACGCAGTATTTT. Translated: CASSYSRGALTDTQYF.

This clonotype was counted at least ten times. The chain uses TRBV4-1 and TRBJ2-1; D possibly corresponds to TRBD1 (5 bases). The V gene lost 9 bases and the J gene lost 0 bases, with 18 bases spanning the gap. CDR3 length equals 16 residues. The germline V gene has CDR1 MGHRA and CDR2 YSYEKL. As DNA, the CDR3 is TGCGCCAGTTCTGAGGTTGGGGCAAGCTCCTACAATGAGCAGTTCTTC. Translating it yields CASSEVGASSYNEQFF.

The J gene is TRBJ2-1, the V gene TRBV4-1; D unresolved. The length of the CDR3 is 14 residues. Germline V gene sequence: CDR1 MGHRA, CDR2 YSYEKL. Trimming pared 0 bases from V and 9 bases from J, leaving 12 bases between. CDR3 sequence reads: CASSQDRPTGEQFF. Written as DNA, the CDR3 is TGCGCCAGCAGCCAAGATCGCCCGACGGGTGAGCAGTTCTTC.

This chain links TRBV20-1 with TRBJ2-3; 11 bases fit TRBD2. The CDR3 consists of 15 residues. V lost 3 bases and J lost 9; bases outside the gene matches: 11. Germline loops: CDR1 DFQATT, CDR2 SNEGSKA (reference sequence). CDR3 in amino acids: CSARVIAGGPGTQYF. Written as DNA, the CDR3 is TGCAGTGCTAGGGTCATAGCGGGGGGGCCAGGGACGCAGTATTTT.

This clonotype was counted at least ten times. The V and J genes are TRBV20-1 and TRBJ2-3; no clear D. The V gene's germline CDR1 is DFQATT and CDR2 SNEGSKA (reference sequence). The CDR3 runs to 13 residues. Trimming left V 6 bases short and J 3 bases short, with 13 bases between. CDR3 amino acids: CSATRPGTDTQYF. The CDR3 bases are TGCAGTGCCACCCGGCCTGGGACAGATACGCAGTATTTT.

The chain couples TRBV5-1 to TRBJ2-7; 11 positions agree with TRBD1. J was trimmed by 3 bases and V by 1 base; bases with no gene match: 3. The CDR3 has 15 amino acids. CDR1 is SGHRS and CDR2 is YFSETQ in the germline V gene. The CDR3 region is CASSLLGTGGYEQYF. For the CDR3, the DNA is TGCGCCAGCAGCTTGCTAGGGACAGGGGGCTACGAGCAGTACTTC.

This clonotype came up a few times. This sequence joins TRBV2 and TRBJ2-2, with a possible D match to TRBD1 (5 bases). The CDR3 is 13 amino acids. The V gene's germline CDR1 is SNHLY and CDR2 FYNNEI. With 8 bases removed from V and 7 bases from J, the gap between germline ends came to 14 bases. Here the CDR3 reads CASSWQGGGELFF. The CDR3 DNA is TGTGCCAGCTCCTGGCAGGGCGGCGGGGAGCTGTTTTTT. The variable domain in full, with the rest retrieved from reference TRBV2 and TRBJ2-2, is EPEVTQTPSHQVTQMGQEVILRCVPISNHLYFYWYRQILGQKVEFLVSFYNNEISEKSEIFDDQFSVERPDGSNFTLKIRSTKLEDSAMYFCASSWQGGGELFFGEGSRLTVL.

This clonotype was seen a few times. The CDR3 loop reads CASRGGQGAGETQYF. CDR3 DNA: TGTGCCAGCAGGGGGGGACAGGGGGCAGGAGAGACCCAGTACTTC. The chain combines TRBV12-3 or TRBV12-4 with TRBJ2-5; 12 bases fit TRBD1. The CDR3 covers 15 residues. The junction had 6 bases not matched to a gene; V was cut back by 6 bases and J by 4 bases.

This clonotype appeared a few times. The gene calls are TRBV5-1 and TRBJ2-3; D uncertain. The V end was cut by 4 bases, the J end by 5 bases, with 11 bases between. The CDR3 covers 13 residues. Germline loops: CDR1 SGHRS, CDR2 YFSETQ. CDR3: CASSPGLEDTQYF. The CDR3 coding sequence is TGCGCCAGCAGCCCCGGGTTGGAAGATACGCAGTATTTT.

This rearrangement joins TRBV11-2 to TRBJ2-7, with 11 bases that match TRBD1. The V and J ends lost 2 bases and 3 bases, in that order; junction bases with no gene match: 3. The CDR3 runs 15 residues. CDR1 SGHAT and CDR2 FQNNGV come from the germline V gene. The CDR3 loop is CASSLYGTGGYEQYF. The CDR3 DNA is TGTGCCAGCAGCTTATACGGGACAGGGGGCTACGAGCAGTACTTC.

Comments on this clonotype: The junction does not match germline at one end; this may be a read error. V is TRBV27 and J is TRBJ2-2, with D unclear. CDR1 and CDR2 from the germline V gene are MNHEY and SMNVEV (reference sequence). This CDR3 region has 14 residues. The CDR3 bases are TGTGCCAGCAGTTTATCTGTGAACACCTGGGAGCTGTTTTTT. This translates into CASSLSVNTWELFF.

This clonotype was counted at least ten times. J is TRBJ2-7 and V is TRBV9; D remains unclear. Trimming shortened V by 0 bases and J by 3 bases, and 16 bases separated the two germline ends. This CDR3 comprises 16 residues. Looked up from germline, CDR1 is SGDLS and CDR2 is YYNGEE. The chain's CDR3 is CASSVAEEYSLYEQYF. The CDR3 region has the DNA TGTGCCAGCAGCGTAGCTGAGGAGTACAGCCTCTACGAGCAGTACTTC.

This chain links TRBV4-1 with TRBJ2-3, with 9 bases identical to TRBD2. This CDR3 spans 16 amino acids. Germline V CDR1 and CDR2: MGHRA, YSYEKL. V dropped 4 bases and J dropped 2; count of bases not matched to a gene: 7. The CDR3 region is CASSPSGGIVTDTQYF. The CDR3, as DNA: TGCGCCAGCAGCCCAAGCGGGGGGATTGTCACAGATACGCAGTATTTT.